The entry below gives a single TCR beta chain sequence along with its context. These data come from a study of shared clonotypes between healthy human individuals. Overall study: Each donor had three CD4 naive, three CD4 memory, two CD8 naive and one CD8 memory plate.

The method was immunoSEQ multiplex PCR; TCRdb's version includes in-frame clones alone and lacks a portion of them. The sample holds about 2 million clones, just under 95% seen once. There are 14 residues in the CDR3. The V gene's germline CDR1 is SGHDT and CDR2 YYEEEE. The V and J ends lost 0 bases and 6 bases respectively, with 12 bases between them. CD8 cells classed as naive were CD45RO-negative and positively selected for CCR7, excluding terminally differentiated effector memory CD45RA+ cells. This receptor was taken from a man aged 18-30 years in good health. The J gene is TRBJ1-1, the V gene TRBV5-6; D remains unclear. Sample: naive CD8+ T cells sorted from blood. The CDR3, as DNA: TGTGCCAGCAGCTTGGCAACGAACCCGCCTGAAGCTTTCTTT. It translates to CASSLATNPPEAFF. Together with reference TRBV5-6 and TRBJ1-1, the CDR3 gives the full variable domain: DAGVTQSPTHLIKTRGQQVTLRCSPKSGHDTVSWYQQALGQGPQFIFQYYEEEERQRGNFPDRFSGHQFPNYSSELNVNALLLGDSALYLCASSLATNPPEAFFGQGTRLTVV.